These T cell receptor beta chains were read from a single sample in a study of early T cells in non-severe SARS-CoV-2 infection. TCRdb re-called the 5' RACE reads with MiXCR, one entry per CDR3 protein. The sample holds around 100,000 distinct CDR3 sequences, about an eighth seen once. The sequenced material came from whole blood. All receptors come from an adult who was a healthcare worker with PCR-confirmed SARS-CoV-2 infection or an uninfected control (not recorded which). The CDR3 runs from the conserved cysteine through the conserved F or W. A D gene is named only where the DNA matches it firmly. The size of a clone is reported for some rows only, either as once, few or many, or as a class for expanded clones.

J gene,clone size,V gene,D gene,CDR3 protein,CDR3 DNA
TRBJ1-1,-,TRBV5-1,-,CTSSLQEMNTEAFF,TGCACCAGCAGCTTGCAAGAGATGAACACTGAAGCTTTCTTT
TRBJ2-1,few,TRBV7-9,-,CASSPGLPEQFF,TGTGCCAGCAGCCCGGGACTCCCTGAGCAGTTCTTC
TRBJ2-7,few,TRBV5-1,-,CASSLYGVGDDEQYF,TGCGCCAGCAGCTTGTACGGCGTCGGGGATGACGAGCAGTACTTC
TRBJ1-1,-,TRBV28,-,CASSFFEGGNTEAFF,TGTGCCAGCAGTTTTTTTGAGGGTGGGAACACTGAAGCTTTCTTT
TRBJ2-5,few,TRBV29-1,-,CSVVLPAETQYF,TGCAGCGTTGTACTCCCTGCTGAGACCCAGTACTTC
TRBJ2-3,many,TRBV2,-,CASSGPGPGTDTQYF,TGTGCCAGCAGTGGTCCGGGACCTGGCACAGATACGCAGTATTTT
TRBJ1-2,few,TRBV5-8,-,CASSLFGDF,TGTGCCAGCAGCTTATTCGGGGACTTC
TRBJ2-7,-,TRBV7-2,TRBD2,CASSLAESYEQYF,TGTGCCAGCAGCCTAGCGGAGTCCTACGAGCAGTACTTC
TRBJ1-2,many,TRBV20-1,-,CSADNRDSPSEANYGYTF,TGCAGTGCTGACAACAGAGATTCCCCATCGGAGGCTAACTATGGCTACACCTTC
TRBJ2-3,many,TRBV20-1,-,CSASKRLTDTQYF,TGCAGTGCTAGTAAGCGACTCACAGATACGCAGTATTTT
TRBJ2-4,once,TRBV7-2,-,CASSSETANAKNIQYF,TGTGCCAGCAGCTCCGAGACGGCCAACGCCAAAAACATTCAGTACTTC
TRBJ2-3,few,TRBV4-1,-,CASSQEGGGFIPDTQYF,TGCGCCAGCAGCCAAGAAGGTGGTGGGTTTATCCCAGATACGCAGTATTTT
TRBJ1-1,-,TRBV10-1,-,CASSVSGEAEAFF,TGCGCCAGCAGTGTTTCAGGAGAAGCTGAAGCTTTCTTT
TRBJ2-4,-,TRBV9,-,CASSVVGGGDIQYF,TGTGCCAGCAGCGTAGTAGGAGGGGGAGACATTCAGTACTTC
TRBJ2-2,few,TRBV5-1,TRBD2,CASSLPERLAGTGELFF,TGCGCCAGCAGCTTGCCGGAGAGACTAGCGGGCACCGGGGAGCTGTTTTTT
TRBJ2-1,few,TRBV3-1,-,CASSQEHEQFF,TGTGCCAGCAGCCAAGAACATGAGCAGTTCTTC
TRBJ2-1,few,TRBV6-5,-,CASSYRRDSPNEQFF,TGTGCCAGCAGTTATCGCCGGGACTCCCCCAATGAGCAGTTCTTC
TRBJ2-3,many,TRBV11-2,TRBD2,CASSPGLAGATQYF,TGTGCCAGCAGCCCGGGACTAGCGGGAGCTACGCAGTATTTT
TRBJ2-7,few,TRBV9,TRBD2,CASSVESGASEQYF,TGTGCCAGCAGCGTAGAGAGCGGGGCGAGTGAGCAGTACTTC
TRBJ2-2,few,TRBV20-1,-,CSAAVGELFF,TGCAGTGCTGCCGTGGGGGAGCTGTTTTTT
TRBJ2-1,-,TRBV11-2,TRBD1,CASSFPTGKSYNEQFF,TGTGCCAGCAGCTTCCCGACAGGGAAATCCTACAATGAGCAGTTCTTC
TRBJ2-7,few,TRBV20-1,TRBD1,CSQTGTGNEQYF,TGCAGTCAAACCGGGACAGGTAACGAGCAGTACTTC
TRBJ1-2,-,TRBV5-4,-,CASSFPTAGGYTF,TGTGCCAGCAGCTTCCCTACTGCAGGCGGCTACACCTTC